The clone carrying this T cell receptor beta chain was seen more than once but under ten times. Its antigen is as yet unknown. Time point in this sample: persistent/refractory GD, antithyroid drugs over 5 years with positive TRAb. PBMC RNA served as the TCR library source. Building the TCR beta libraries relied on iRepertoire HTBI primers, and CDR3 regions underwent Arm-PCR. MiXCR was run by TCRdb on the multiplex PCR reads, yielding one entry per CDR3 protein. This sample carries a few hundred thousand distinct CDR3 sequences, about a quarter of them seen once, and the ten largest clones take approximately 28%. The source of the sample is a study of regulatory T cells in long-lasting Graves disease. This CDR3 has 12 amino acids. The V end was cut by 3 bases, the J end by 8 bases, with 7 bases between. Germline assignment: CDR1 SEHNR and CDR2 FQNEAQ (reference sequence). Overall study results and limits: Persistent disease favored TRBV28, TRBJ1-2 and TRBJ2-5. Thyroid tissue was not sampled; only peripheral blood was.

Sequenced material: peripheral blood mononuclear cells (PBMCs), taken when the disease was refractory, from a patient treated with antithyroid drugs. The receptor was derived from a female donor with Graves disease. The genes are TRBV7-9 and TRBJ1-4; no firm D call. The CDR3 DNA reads TGTGCCAGCAGCTTCGAGTGGGAAAAACTGTTTTTT. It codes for CASSFEWEKLFF. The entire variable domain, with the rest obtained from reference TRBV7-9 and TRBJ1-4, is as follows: DTGVSQNPRHKITKRGQNVTFRCDPISEHNRLYWYRQTLGQGPEFLTYFQNEAQLEKSRLLSDRFSAERPKGSFSTLEIQRTEQGDSAMYLCASSFEWEKLFFGSGTQLSVL.